The clone carrying this T cell receptor beta chain was counted a few times. From germline, CDR1 is MNHNS and CDR2 SASEGT. With V trimmed by 9 bases and J by 5 bases, 12 bases remained unmatched. CDR3 length equals 14 residues. This record belongs to a study of T-cell reconstitution after alpha-beta-depleted transplantation in children. Using unique molecular identifiers, the investigators prepared the TCRbeta library. TCRdb reanalysed the PCR reads using MiXCR and keeps one entry per CDR3 protein. The sample records 450,000 to 500,000 distinct CDR3 sequences, under 15% being singletons. The source was PBMCs from the stem cell graft donor, collected from the stem cell graft. This chain links TRBV6-1 with TRBJ2-7; 8 positions agree with TRBD1. The source is a human donor who donated a stem cell graft to a child with combined immunodeficiency. CDR3 sequence (DNA): TGTGCCAGGCTACGGACAGGGTGTCTTGACGAGCAGTACTTC. It encodes CARLRTGCLDEQYF.